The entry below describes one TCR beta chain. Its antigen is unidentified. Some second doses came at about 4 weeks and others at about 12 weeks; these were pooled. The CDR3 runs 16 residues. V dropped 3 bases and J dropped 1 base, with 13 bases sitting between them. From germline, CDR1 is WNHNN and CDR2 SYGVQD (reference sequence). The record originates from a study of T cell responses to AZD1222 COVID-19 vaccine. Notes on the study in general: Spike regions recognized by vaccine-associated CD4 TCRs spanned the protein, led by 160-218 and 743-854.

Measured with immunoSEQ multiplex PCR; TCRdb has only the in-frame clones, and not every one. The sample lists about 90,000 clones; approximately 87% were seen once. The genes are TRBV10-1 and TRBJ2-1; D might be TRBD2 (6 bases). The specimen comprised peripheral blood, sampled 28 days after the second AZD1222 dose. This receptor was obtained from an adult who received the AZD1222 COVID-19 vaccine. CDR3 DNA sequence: TGCGCCAGCAGTGACCGGGGGAGTTCTTCCTACAATGAGCAGTTCTTC. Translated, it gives CASSDRGSSSYNEQFF.